A selection of T cell receptor beta chains follows, all from one sample in a study of OX40 agonist ivuxolimab in advanced cancers. Sequencing was performed with immunoSEQ multiplex PCR; in TCRdb, only in-frame clones are kept and a portion is missing. The profile covers 98,000 or so clones, with 80% to 90% appearing a single time and 0.3% to 0.4% taken by the ten largest. This specimen consisted of CD4+ or CD8+ T cells sorted from blood, obtained in a trial of the OX40 agonist ivuxolimab. Receptors were obtained from an adult with an advanced solid tumor such as melanoma, head and neck, liver or kidney cancer. Each CDR3 is given with its conserved first and last residue. The D gene is left open where the match is weak.

CATTYASRDTGELFF	TGTGCCACCACCTACGCGTCGAGGGACACCGGGGAGCTGTTTTTT	.	TRBV6-1	TRBJ2-2
CASRQGTAYNTEAFF	TGCGCCAGCCGACAGGGGACAGCCTATAACACTGAAGCTTTCTTT	TRBD1	TRBV5-1	TRBJ1-1
CASSYVGNSNQPQHF	TGTGCCAGCAGTTACGTAGGAAATAGCAATCAGCCCCAGCATTTT	.	TRBV6-6	TRBJ1-5
CASSPRDRGPGGELFF	TGTGCCAGCAGTCCCCGGGACAGGGGGCCTGGCGGGGAGCTGTTTTTT	TRBD1	TRBV28	TRBJ2-2
CATSRDLGDVGSGNTIYF	TGTGCCACCAGCAGAGATTTAGGAGACGTGGGCTCTGGAAACACCATATATTTT	.	TRBV15	TRBJ1-3
CASSFSVWDGYTF	TGTGCCAGCAGCTTCAGTGTTTGGGATGGCTACACCTTC	.	TRBV27	TRBJ1-2
CASSYSGGTEAFF	TGTGCCAGCAGTTACTCGGGCGGAACTGAAGCTTTCTTT	.	TRBV6-6	TRBJ1-1
CASSEFKGAWETQYF	TGTGCCAGCAGTGAATTTAAGGGGGCCTGGGAGACCCAGTACTTC	TRBD1	TRBV6-1	TRBJ2-5
CASSLFSGGDYNEQFF	TGTGCCAGCAGCTTATTTAGCGGGGGGGACTACAATGAGCAGTTCTTC	TRBD2	TRBV7-2	TRBJ2-1
CASSLRGYGYTF	TGTGCCAGCAGCTTGAGGGGTTATGGCTACACCTTC	.	TRBV5-6	TRBJ1-2
CASSRGPSRDEQFF	TGCGCCAGCAGCCGCGGGCCGTCGAGGGATGAGCAGTTCTTC	.	TRBV4-1	TRBJ2-1
CASSYYRGELFF	TGTGCCAGCAGCTATTACAGGGGGGAGCTGTTTTTT	.	TRBV5-4	TRBJ2-2
CASGPPGQGGNQPQHF	TGTGCTAGTGGTCCACCGGGACAGGGTGGCAATCAGCCCCAGCATTTT	TRBD1	TRBV12-5	TRBJ1-5
CASSLDRGGEAFF	TGTGCCAGCAGTTTAGACAGGGGTGGTGAAGCTTTCTTT	TRBD1	TRBV28	TRBJ1-1
CASSPEGGTEAFF	TGTGCCAGCAGCCCCGAGGGGGGAACTGAAGCTTTCTTT	.	TRBV4-2	TRBJ1-1
CASSPGAFDEKLFF	TGTGCCAGCAGCCCAGGAGCCTTTGACGAAAAACTGTTTTTT	.	TRBV7-9	TRBJ1-4
CASSYSGRGPRGYTF	TGTGCCAGCAGTTACTCGGGACGCGGCCCTCGGGGCTACACCTTC	.	TRBV6-5	TRBJ1-2
CASSLSGTGLDEQYF	TGTGCCAGCTCCCTGAGCGGGACAGGGTTGGACGAGCAGTACTTC	TRBD1	TRBV18	TRBJ2-7
CASTFESGTASYGYTF	TGTGCCAGCACCTTTGAATCCGGGACAGCTAGCTATGGCTACACCTTC	TRBD1	TRBV6-6	TRBJ1-2
CASNSVSTGGNGYTF	TGTGCCAGCAACTCAGTGTCTACAGGGGGCAATGGCTACACCTTC	TRBD1	TRBV7-2	TRBJ1-2
CASSTAKGTTGNTIYF	TGTGCCAGCAGCACAGCTAAGGGGACGACGGGAAACACCATATATTTT	.	TRBV7-9	TRBJ1-3
CASTREGGGYGYTF	TGTGCCAGCACGAGGGAAGGGGGAGGCTATGGCTACACCTTC	.	TRBV2	TRBJ1-2
CASSLSVSGNYGYTF	TGTGCCAGCAGTTTATCGGTTAGCGGGAACTATGGCTACACCTTC	.	TRBV28	TRBJ1-2
CASSLTENEKLFF	TGCGCCAGCAGCCTAACGGAGAATGAAAAACTGTTTTTT	.	TRBV5-1	TRBJ1-4
CASSLASGRDEQFF	TGTGCCAGCAGCTTAGCCAGTGGGCGGGATGAGCAGTTCTTC	.	TRBV7-2	TRBJ2-1
CAWSLGGVDEQYF	TGTGCCTGGAGTCTGGGGGGCGTGGATGAGCAGTACTTC	.	TRBV30	TRBJ2-7
CASKTGANTGELFF	TGTGCCAGCAAGACAGGCGCGAACACCGGGGAGCTGTTTTTT	.	TRBV2	TRBJ2-2
CASSQVLGLTNSPLHF	TGCGCCAGCAGCCAAGTCTTGGGACTTACGAATTCACCCCTCCACTTT	.	TRBV4-3	TRBJ1-6
CASIRGQNTGELFF	TGTGCCAGCATCCGGGGACAGAACACCGGGGAGCTGTTTTTT	.	TRBV5-6	TRBJ2-2
CASSLNGAGNTIYF	TGTGCCAGCAGTCTGAACGGGGCTGGAAACACCATATATTTT	.	TRBV25-1	TRBJ1-3
CASSLTSGSYNEQFF	TGCGCCAGCAGCCTGACTAGCGGTTCTTACAATGAGCAGTTCTTC	TRBD2	TRBV5-1	TRBJ2-1
CASSWGTTYEQYF	TGTGCCAGCAGCTGGGGCACCACCTACGAGCAGTACTTC	.	TRBV9	TRBJ2-7
CARSLPDRGNSYEQYF	TGTGCCAGAAGCTTGCCGGACAGGGGTAACTCCTACGAGCAGTACTTC	TRBD1	TRBV5-3	TRBJ2-7
CASSQSGDTYNEQFF	TGTGCCAGCAGCCAAAGCGGGGACACTTACAATGAGCAGTTCTTC	.	TRBV4-2	TRBJ2-1
CASSLPHTTNTEAFF	TGTGCCAGCAGCTTACCGCATACAACGAACACTGAAGCTTTCTTT	.	TRBV7-8	TRBJ1-1
CATSRVGGVKILETQYF	TGTGCCACCAGCAGAGTGGGGGGCGTTAAGATTCTTGAGACCCAGTACTTC	.	TRBV15	TRBJ2-5
CASSFPGWGNTGELFF	TGTGCCAGCAGCTTCCCGGGGTGGGGGAACACCGGGGAGCTGTTTTTT	.	TRBV7-3	TRBJ2-2
CASSIRRENTEAFF	TGTGCCAGCAGTATCCGACGGGAGAACACTGAAGCTTTCTTT	.	TRBV28	TRBJ1-1
CAWSVEPAGYEQYF	TGTGCCTGGAGTGTAGAACCAGCAGGCTACGAGCAGTACTTC	.	TRBV30	TRBJ2-7